Following are 19 T cell receptor beta chains from one sample sequenced in a study of PD-L1 blockade in urothelial cancer. The time point denotes: pretreatment peripheral blood. TCRdb keeps only in-frame clones here, not all; method: immunoSEQ multiplex PCR. The data contain about 45,000 clones, approximately 91% of them seen just once; the ten biggest clones take up approximately 25%. The sequenced sample was PBMCs, obtained around atezolizumab (anti-PD-L1) treatment. The receptor set was obtained from a donor aged 40 or older with urothelial cancer.

V is TRBV5-4 and J is TRBJ2-3, with a possible D match to TRBD2 (6 bases). The germline CDR1 and CDR2 sequences are SGHNT and YYREEE (reference sequence). The CDR3 has 15 residues. Deletions cut 2 bases from V and 0 bases from J, with 10 bases between. The CDR3 is CASSFGGTSTDTQYF. CDR3 coding DNA: TGTGCCAGCAGCTTCGGCGGGACGAGCACAGATACGCAGTATTTT.

The chain employs TRBV27 and TRBJ1-1; TRBD1 is a possible D gene (6 bases). The CDR3 totals 15 residues. Between the trimmed V and J ends, which lost 2 bases and 3 bases, there was a span of 13 bases. Germline CDR1 is MNHEY and CDR2 is SMNVEV (reference sequence). The CDR3 nucleotides are TGTGCCAGCAGTTTAGGGACCCAGGGGCACACTGAAGCTTTCTTT. This translates into CASSLGTQGHTEAFF.

V is TRBV5-1 and J is TRBJ1-2; 8 bases agree with TRBD1. Germline V lookup: CDR1 SGHRS, CDR2 YFSETQ. The CDR3 has 14 amino acids. The trim removed 4 bases at V and 4 bases at J, leaving 6 bases unmatched. As DNA, the CDR3 is TGCGCCAGCAGCGCCCGGACAGGGTTCTATGGCTACACCTTC. Translation gives CASSARTGFYGYTF.

This chain connects TRBV5-1 to TRBJ2-1, with 14 positions matching TRBD2. Per the germline V gene, CDR1 is SGHRS and CDR2 is YFSETQ. V trimming: 3 bases; J trimming: 4 bases; junction bases outside the gene matches: 3. This CDR3 spans 16 amino acids. In DNA form, the CDR3 reads TGCGCCAGCAGCTCCGGGACTAGCGGGAGTTACAATGAGCAGTTCTTC. Amino acids: CASSSGTSGSYNEQFF.

This clone appeared a single time. The rearrangement uses TRBV5-1 and TRBJ2-2; 11 positions match TRBD1. After removal of 4 bases from V and 7 bases from J, the junction contained 6 bases not matched to a gene. This CDR3 has 15 amino acids. Per germline, CDR1 SGHRS and CDR2 YFSETQ. CDR3 residues: CASSPGQGAGGELFF. The CDR3 DNA reads TGCGCCAGCAGCCCTGGACAGGGGGCGGGCGGGGAGCTGTTTTTT.

The chain recombines TRBV6-5 with TRBJ2-4, with a weak D call TRBD2 (5 bases). Germline V gene lookup returns CDR1 MNHEY and CDR2 SVGAGI. The V end lost 6 bases, the J end lost 6 bases, and 12 bases lay between the germline ends. The CDR3 covers 13 residues. CDR3 sequence (DNA): TGTGCCAGCAGAGCTGCCGGACTAAACATTCAGTACTTC. Protein sequence: CASRAAGLNIQYF.

The rearrangement joins TRBV5-1 to TRBJ1-2; D is ambiguous. Germline CDR1 reads SGHRS; CDR2 reads YFSETQ. Between the trimmed V and J ends, which lost 4 bases and 5 bases, there was a span of 15 bases. CDR3 length: 14 residues. As DNA, the CDR3 is TGCGCCAGCAGCCCCTCCGGGGAAGATTATGGCTACACCTTC. The encoded protein is CASSPSGEDYGYTF. Variable domain in full (rest from reference TRBV5-1 and TRBJ1-2): KAGVTQTPRYLIKTRGQQVTLSCSPISGHRSVSWYQQTPGQGLQFLFEYFSETQRNKGNFPGRFSGRQFSNSRSEMNVSTLELGDSALYLCASSPSGEDYGYTFGSGTRLTVV.

The rearrangement uses TRBV7-6 and TRBJ2-1, with a tentative D call TRBD2 (6 bases). The CDR3 runs 16 residues. Germline assignment: CDR1 SGHVS and CDR2 FNYEAQ. The V end lost 4 bases, the J end lost 2 bases, and 15 bases lay between the germline ends. CDR3 sequence: CASSSTQGGTYNEQFF. The DNA of the CDR3 is TGTGCCAGCAGCTCGACTCAGGGAGGAACCTACAATGAGCAGTTCTTC.

The chain links TRBV7-2 to TRBJ1-3; D gene uncertain. Trimming cost V 0 bases and J 0 bases, with 9 bases left between them. This CDR3 is built from 16 residues. Germline V CDR1 and CDR2: SGHTA, FQGNSA. DNA of the CDR3: TGTGCCAGCAGCTTAGCGCGGGCTAGCTCTGGAAACACCATATATTTT. It translates to CASSLARASSGNTIYF.

This chain links TRBV2 with TRBJ2-5; D remains ambiguous. The CDR3 loop spans 13 amino acids. V was trimmed by 8 bases and J by 0 bases, leaving 10 bases between them. Germline V gene lookup returns CDR1 SNHLY and CDR2 FYNNEI. The CDR3 is CASSWAHQETQYF. The CDR3 DNA is TGTGCCAGCTCCTGGGCCCACCAAGAGACCCAGTACTTC.

This chain connects TRBV5-6 to TRBJ2-7; 8 positions agree with TRBD1. CDR1 SGHDT and CDR2 YYEEEE come from the germline V gene. Unmatched junction bases numbered 8, after V lost 0 bases and J lost 6 bases. This CDR3 is built from 15 residues. The CDR3 is CASSLGGLQGVEQYF. The CDR3 DNA follows: TGTGCCAGCAGCTTGGGAGGGCTACAGGGGGTCGAGCAGTACTTC.

The chain couples TRBV18 to TRBJ2-5; D gene uncertain. The ends were cut back, 4 bases at V and 5 bases at J, with 8 bases in the middle. The CDR3 consists of 12 residues. Germline CDR1 is KGHSH and CDR2 is LQKENI. This CDR3 is CASSLVEETQYF. The CDR3 DNA reads TGTGCCAGCTCACTGGTTGAGGAGACCCAGTACTTC. The entire variable domain, with the rest obtained from reference TRBV18 and TRBJ2-5, is as follows: NAGVMQNPRHLVRRRGQEARLRCSPMKGHSHVYWYRQLPEEGLKFMVYLQKENIIDESGMPKERFSAEFPKEGPSILRIQQVVRGDSAAYFCASSLVEETQYFGPGTRLLVL.

This clone turned up a few times. V gene TRBV7-2 combines with J gene TRBJ2-7, with 10 positions matching TRBD2. This CDR3 has 15 residues. J was trimmed by 5 bases and V by 5 bases; bases with no gene match: 9. Germline V lookup: CDR1 SGHTA, CDR2 FQGNSA. The chain's CDR3 is CASSPNSGRTHEQYF. In DNA, the CDR3 is TGTGCCAGCAGCCCCAATAGCGGGAGGACCCACGAGCAGTACTTC. The complete variable domain, with remaining parts taken from reference TRBV7-2 and TRBJ2-7, reads GAGVSQSPSNKVTEKGKDVELRCDPISGHTALYWYRQSLGQGLEFLIYFQGNSAPDKSGLPSDRFSAERTGGSVSTLTIQRTQQEDSAVYLCASSPNSGRTHEQYFGPGTRLTVT.

V is TRBV6-6 and J is TRBJ2-7, with 14 bases lining up with TRBD2. The J segment lost 2 bases and the V segment lost 2 bases, leaving 2 bases of the junction unmatched. Germline V gene sequence: CDR1 MNHNY, CDR2 SVGAGI (reference sequence). This CDR3 has 16 amino acids. CDR3 DNA: TGTGCCAGCAGTTACCCGGGACTAGCGGGAGCCTACGAGCAGTACTTC. Amino acids: CASSYPGLAGAYEQYF.

The chain's CDR3 is CASRSGSSSYNEQFF. In DNA form, the CDR3 reads TGTGCCTCCCGTAGCGGGAGCAGCTCCTACAATGAGCAGTTCTTC. The chain carries TRBV30 and TRBJ2-1; 9 bases fit TRBD2. J was trimmed by 0 bases and V by 7 bases; bases with no gene match: 7. CDR3 length: 15 amino acids. Germline V gene data show CDR1 as GTSNPN and CDR2 as SVGIG (reference sequence).

This clone has more than one count but fewer than ten. The chain is built from TRBV28 and TRBJ2-7; the D gene is possibly TRBD1 (8 bases). The CDR3 extends over 17 amino acids. V shed 5 bases and J shed 4 bases, with 24 bases lying between them. Germline CDR1 is MDHEN and CDR2 is SYDVKM. The CDR3 sequence: CASSGGGWAGGSYEQYF. In nucleotides, the CDR3 is TGTGCCAGCAGTGGGGGGGGCTGGGCAGGGGGCTCGTACGAGCAGTACTTC.

In the case of this clone: This sample also contains other DNA sequences that code for the same CDR3. This sequence joins TRBV9 and TRBJ2-5, with TRBD2 as a possible D gene (6 bases). The CDR3 has 15 residues. Trimming left V 0 bases short and J 0 bases short, with 9 bases between. Germline V gives CDR1 SGDLS, CDR2 YYNGEE. The CDR3 DNA reads as TGTGCCAGCAGCGTAGCTGGGGGGTACCAAGAGACCCAGTACTTC. This gives the protein CASSVAGGYQETQYF.

The chain links TRBV7-8 to TRBJ2-1, with D perhaps TRBD1 (7 bases). The germline V and J ends were trimmed by 1 base and 4 bases, with 11 bases remaining between them. From germline, CDR1 is SGHVS and CDR2 FQNEAQ. CDR3 length: 15 amino acids. DNA of the CDR3: TGTGCCAGCAGCTTAGTGGCAGGGGGGTACAATGAGCAGTTCTTC. As protein: CASSLVAGGYNEQFF.

This chain connects TRBV7-2 to TRBJ1-2; weak D call: TRBD1 (6 bases). Germline V gene sequence: CDR1 SGHTA, CDR2 FQGNSA. Trimming stripped 6 bases from V and 2 bases from J, with 16 bases between. This CDR3 contains 15 residues. CDR3 bases: TGTGCCAGCAGAACCACCGGGACACCCAACTATGGCTACACCTTC. This encodes CASRTTGTPNYGYTF.